This TCR beta chain was captured by sequencing in a study of monozygotic twins with inflammatory bowel disease. On this clonotype itself: Its antigen is unidentified.

It was from whole blood, with no T cell sorting, that total RNA was isolated. For every sample, eight separate reactions were used to make cDNA. Nested PCRs (approximately 17 and 9 cycles, two total) were applied to TCRalpha and TCRbeta cDNA. TCRdb reprocessed the 5' RACE reads, keeping one entry per CDR3 protein, no DNA. The sample has nearly 450,000 distinct CDR3 sequences, and its top ten clones hold 2% to 2.5%. This CDR3 has 14 amino acids. The germline gives CDR1 LNHDA, CDR2 SQIVND (reference sequence). Overall study findings and caveats: The inverse Simpson measure of TCRbeta diversity was lower in IBD patients than in healthy co-twins.

The chain links TRBV19 to TRBJ1-1. The source is a human donor with ulcerative colitis or Crohn's disease, or a healthy co-twin of an affected twin (not recorded which). The sequenced sample was blood. CDR3 loop: CASSMVVMNTEAFF.